The 28 T cell receptor beta chains given below trace back to one sample, sequenced in a study of blood T cell repertoires in COVID-19. Sequencing was performed with immunoSEQ multiplex PCR; in TCRdb, only in-frame clones are kept and a portion is missing. Of 75,000 to 90,000 clones listed, approximately 85% are singletons. The sequenced material came from peripheral blood. These receptors were collected from a man over 45 with active COVID-19.

CDR3 sequence reads: CSAGDRSPNYGYTF. The DNA of the CDR3 is TGCAGTGCTGGTGACAGAAGTCCTAACTATGGCTACACCTTC. V gene TRBV20-1 combines with J gene TRBJ1-2; tentatively, D is TRBD1 (5 bases). The V end lost 5 bases, the J end lost 0 bases, and 13 bases lay between the germline ends. The CDR3 has 14 amino acids. In germline, CDR1 is DFQATT, CDR2 SNEGSKA (reference sequence).

The chain joins TRBV24-1 to TRBJ2-1, with TRBD2 identical over 8 bases. Trimming cost V 5 bases and J 2 bases; bases outside gene matches: 16. The germline V gene has CDR1 KGHDR and CDR2 SFDVKD. This CDR3 has 19 residues. DNA for the CDR3: TGTGCCACCAGTGTGGGCGGCGCCCTTACTAGCGGTACCTACAATGAGCAGTTCTTC. This gives the protein CATSVGGALTSGTYNEQFF.

This sequence joins TRBV19 and TRBJ2-3; possible D gene TRBD1, 6 bases. V dropped 11 bases and J dropped 2 bases, with 14 bases sitting between them. The CDR3 covers 13 residues. From germline, CDR1 is LNHDA and CDR2 SQIVND (reference sequence). The CDR3: CASQGHNTDTQYF. The CDR3, as DNA: TGTGCCTCCCAGGGGCACAACACAGATACGCAGTATTTT.

This clone turned up a few times. The V gene is TRBV5-1, the J gene TRBJ1-1; D may be TRBD1 (5 bases). Trimming took 2 bases from V and 1 from J, leaving 12 bases between them. This CDR3 has 15 amino acids. Germline V CDR1 and CDR2: SGHRS, YFSETQ. The CDR3 DNA reads TGCGCCAGCAGCTTATCGGGGAGGGGGAACACTGAAGCTTTCTTT. Its protein is CASSLSGRGNTEAFF.

The rearrangement links TRBV27 to TRBJ1-6; TRBD1 aligns across 9 bases. Germline trimming cut 4 bases from V and 0 bases from J; bases unmatched to any gene: 4. The CDR3 is 17 residues long. CDR1 and CDR2 (germline): MNHEY, SMNVEV (reference sequence). The CDR3 DNA follows: TGTGCCAGCAGTTGGGGGACAGGGAGCTCCTATAATTCACCCCTCCACTTT. Translating it yields CASSWGTGSSYNSPLHF.

This clone has just one count. The chain carries TRBV2 and TRBJ2-5, with a possible D match to TRBD2 (6 bases). V was pared by 10 bases and J by 4 bases, with 19 bases between. This CDR3 region has 14 residues. The V gene's germline CDR1 is SNHLY and CDR2 FYNNEI. CDR3 sequence (DNA): TGTGCCACGTCCGGGGGTTTGATTGGAGAGACCCAGTACTTC. This encodes CATSGGLIGETQYF.

V gene TRBV5-4 combines with J gene TRBJ1-1, with D unclear. The CDR3 has 14 residues. Germline V CDR1 and CDR2: SGHNT, YYREEE (reference sequence). The V gene lost 0 bases and the J gene lost 7 bases, with 13 bases spanning the gap. As DNA, the CDR3 is TGTGCCAGCAGCTTGGATGCGCGAAGCATTGAAGCTTTCTTT. Translating gives CASSLDARSIEAFF.

The chain combines TRBV2 with TRBJ2-5; D may be TRBD1 (6 bases). The germline V gene encodes CDR1 SNHLY and CDR2 FYNNEI. This CDR3 spans 13 amino acids. V dropped 4 bases and J dropped 0 bases, with 6 bases sitting between them. In DNA form, the CDR3 reads TGTGCCAGCAGTGGGACAGACCAAGAGACCCAGTACTTC. This codes for CASSGTDQETQYF.

The chain has TRBV7-2 and TRBJ2-7; D may be TRBD2 (6 bases). The V end was cut by 4 bases, the J end by 3 bases, with 16 bases between. Germline CDR1 and CDR2: SGHTA and FQGNSA. This CDR3 comprises 15 residues. CDR3 coding DNA: TGTGCCAGCAGCTCCGGTAACTTGCGGGGCTACGAGCAGTACTTC. Protein sequence: CASSSGNLRGYEQYF.

The genes are TRBV11-2 and TRBJ2-7; no clear D. The V and J ends lost 0 bases and 3 bases respectively, with 3 bases between them. The CDR3 is made up of 12 amino acids. Germline assignment: CDR1 SGHAT and CDR2 FQNNGV. Here the CDR3 reads CASSLDNYEQYF. CDR3 nucleotides: TGTGCCAGCAGCTTAGATAACTACGAGCAGTACTTC.

This chain links TRBV7-9 with TRBJ2-3, with 14 bases fitting TRBD2. CDR1 SEHNR and CDR2 FQNEAQ come from the germline V gene (reference sequence). V shed 5 bases and J 7 bases; nucleotides not matched to a gene: 8. This CDR3 comprises 16 residues. CDR3 protein: CASSPGLAGARNTQYF. DNA for the CDR3: TGTGCCAGCAGCCCGGGACTAGCGGGAGCCCGGAATACGCAGTATTTT.

The chain combines TRBV18 with TRBJ2-7; possible D gene TRBD1, 6 bases. CDR1 and CDR2 from the germline V gene are KGHSH and LQKENI. This CDR3 is built from 15 residues. Trimming took off 3 bases at V and 4 bases at J, with 16 bases between the two ends. The CDR3 loop reads CASSPSTGRGYEQYF. CDR3 in DNA: TGTGCCAGCTCACCCTCGACAGGAAGGGGATACGAGCAGTACTTC.

The table lists this clone with a count of one. The V gene is TRBV6-2 or TRBV6-3, the J gene TRBJ1-2; the match to TRBD1 covers 9 bases. V lost 5 bases and J lost 4; bases outside the gene matches: 5. The CDR3 loop spans 14 amino acids. The germline CDR1 and CDR2 sequences are MNHEY and SVGEGT. The CDR3 DNA sequence: TGTGCCAGCAGTGACGGGACAGGGTTCTATGGCTACACCTTC. Protein product: CASSDGTGFYGYTF.

V is TRBV7-2 and J is TRBJ2-3, with TRBD2 matching over 9 bases. V dropped 1 base and J dropped 2; count of bases not matched to a gene: 7. CDR3 length: 17 amino acids. The germline V gene has CDR1 SGHTA and CDR2 FQGNSA. CDR3 loop: CASSLGILAGDTDTQYF. The CDR3 DNA follows: TGTGCCAGCAGCTTAGGTATTTTAGCGGGGGACACAGATACGCAGTATTTT.

The J gene is TRBJ1-2, the V gene TRBV13; 8 bases line up with TRBD1. With 4 bases clipped from V and 6 bases from J, the junction kept 7 bases outside the gene matches. CDR3 length: 14 amino acids. In germline, CDR1 is PRHDT, CDR2 FYEKMQ (reference sequence). The DNA of the CDR3 is TGTGCCAGCAGCTCCTTCAGGGGGCTGGATGGCTACACCTTC. Encoded protein: CASSSFRGLDGYTF. Drawing the rest from reference TRBV13 and TRBJ1-2, the complete variable domain is AAGVIQSPRHLIKEKRETATLKCYPIPRHDTVYWYQQGPGQDPQFLISFYEKMQSDKGSIPDRFSAQQFSDYHSELNMSSLELGDSALYFCASSSFRGLDGYTFGSGTRLTVV.

This clone was seen once. This chain connects TRBV6-2 or TRBV6-3 to TRBJ2-5; weak D call: TRBD1 (6 bases). Germline loops: CDR1 MNHEY, CDR2 SVGEGT. The CDR3 has 14 amino acids. Trimming left V 5 bases short and J 4 bases short, with 14 bases between. CDR3 protein: CASSLGQFSETQYF. CDR3 DNA: TGTGCCAGCAGTCTCGGACAGTTCTCAGAGACCCAGTACTTC.

The V and J genes are TRBV11-2 and TRBJ1-1; 7 bases match TRBD1. The J segment lost 0 bases and the V segment lost 5 bases, leaving 6 bases of the junction unmatched. The CDR3 spans 15 residues. Germline V CDR1 and CDR2: SGHAT, FQNNGV. CDR3 nucleotides: TGTGCCAGCAGCACCAGACAGGGAGTGAACACTGAAGCTTTCTTT. It encodes CASSTRQGVNTEAFF.

The rearrangement links TRBV12-1 to TRBJ1-5. TRBV12-1 is a pseudogene locus. The CDR3 is 12 amino acids. This chain's CDR3 is CASSFRGQPQHF. CDR3 nucleotides: TGTGCCAGCAGCTTCCGAGGACAGCCCCAGCATTTT.

The chain uses TRBV5-1 and TRBJ1-2; TRBD1 aligns across 7 bases. From germline, CDR1 is SGHRS and CDR2 YFSETQ. V shed 4 bases and J 2 bases; nucleotides not matched to a gene: 8. The CDR3 totals 15 residues. This CDR3 is CASSVGDRPNYGYTF. Here the CDR3 DNA reads TGCGCCAGCAGCGTTGGGGACAGACCAAACTATGGCTACACCTTC. The full variable domain, its missing parts supplied by reference TRBV5-1 and TRBJ1-2, is KAGVTQTPRYLIKTRGQQVTLSCSPISGHRSVSWYQQTPGQGLQFLFEYFSETQRNKGNFPGRFSGRQFSNSRSEMNVSTLELGDSALYLCASSVGDRPNYGYTFGSGTRLTVV.

This clone has a single count. The chain is built from TRBV7-2 and TRBJ2-2, with D possibly matching TRBD2 (6 bases). V lost 3 bases to trimming and J lost 1 base, with 12 bases between them. The CDR3 loop spans 16 amino acids. CDR1 and CDR2 (germline): SGHTA, FQGNSA. The CDR3 loop is CASSFSFGGNTGELFF. The DNA of the CDR3 is TGTGCCAGCAGCTTTTCTTTCGGGGGGAACACCGGGGAGCTGTTTTTT.

A word on this clone: The same CDR3 arises from other DNA sequences in this sample as well. The chain carries TRBV5-6 and TRBJ2-2; D is unclear. Per the germline V gene, CDR1 is SGHDT and CDR2 is YYEEEE. V was trimmed by 4 bases and J by 6 bases, leaving 7 bases between them. CDR3 length: 12 amino acids. The CDR3 reads CASSRGSGELFF. The CDR3 nucleotides read TGTGCCAGCAGCCGCGGATCCGGGGAGCTGTTTTTT.

The V and J genes are TRBV24-1 and TRBJ2-5; 7 positions agree with TRBD2. V shed 0 bases and J 5 bases; nucleotides not matched to a gene: 5. The CDR3 sequence is 15 residues long. Per germline, CDR1 KGHDR and CDR2 SFDVKD. CDR3: CATSDLHGLGETQYF. In DNA form, the CDR3 reads TGTGCCACCAGTGATTTGCATGGACTAGGGGAGACCCAGTACTTC.

J is TRBJ2-7 and V is TRBV30, with 9 bases lining up with TRBD2. The CDR3 covers 14 residues. The V gene end was trimmed by 0 bases and the J gene end by 6 bases; junction bases not matched to a gene: 6. CDR1 is GTSNPN and CDR2 is SVGIG in the germline V gene (reference sequence). This CDR3 is CAWSVNSGRSEQYF. CDR3 nucleotides: TGTGCCTGGAGTGTAAATAGCGGGAGAAGCGAGCAGTACTTC. The full variable domain, its missing parts supplied by reference TRBV30 and TRBJ2-7, is SQTIHQWPATLVQPVGSPLSLECTVEGTSNPNLYWYRQAAGRGLQLLFYSVGIGQISSEVPQNLSASRPQDRQFILSSKKLLLSDSGFYLCAWSVNSGRSEQYFGPGTRLTVT.

This chain connects TRBV27 to TRBJ2-1; TRBD1 matches at 11 bases. The J segment lost 5 bases and the V segment lost 7 bases, leaving 4 bases of the junction unmatched. The CDR3 spans 14 residues. Germline CDR1 reads MNHEY; CDR2 reads SMNVEV (reference sequence). Here the CDR3 reads CASNRDRGDNEQFF. The CDR3 nucleotides are TGTGCCAGCAATCGGGACAGGGGGGACAATGAGCAGTTCTTC.

The gene calls are TRBV6-5 and TRBJ1-5; 8 positions agree with TRBD1. Germline V gives CDR1 MNHEY, CDR2 SVGAGI. The CDR3 is 14 amino acids. Trimming at V came to 4 bases and at J to 2 bases, leaving 1 base not matched to a gene. CDR3 in amino acids: CASSSQGGNQPQHF. DNA for the CDR3: TGTGCCAGCAGTTCACAGGGGGGCAATCAGCCCCAGCATTTT.

This clone was seen only a few times. This CDR3 reads CASSVRGVFTEAFF. The CDR3 nucleotides read TGTGCCAGCAGTGTCAGGGGTGTTTTCACTGAAGCTTTCTTT. V gene TRBV27 combines with J gene TRBJ1-1; TRBD1 might be the D (6 bases). Germline assignment: CDR1 MNHEY and CDR2 SMNVEV (reference sequence). Trimming removed 5 bases from V and 4 bases from J, with 14 bases in between. This CDR3 has 14 residues.

The CDR3 reads CASRDRGAPNEKLFF. CDR3 DNA sequence: TGTGCCAGCAGAGACAGGGGGGCACCTAATGAAAAACTGTTTTTT. The V gene is TRBV27, the J gene TRBJ1-4; 9 bases line up with TRBD1. The V gene's germline CDR1 is MNHEY and CDR2 SMNVEV (reference sequence). The CDR3 loop spans 15 amino acids. V dropped 6 bases and J dropped 3; count of bases not matched to a gene: 5.

The chain uses TRBV7-8 and TRBJ1-6; maybe TRBD1 (6 bases). Germline lookup yields CDR1 SGHVS and CDR2 FQNEAQ. Trimming removed 3 bases from V and 7 bases from J, with 10 bases in between. CDR3 length: 14 residues. The CDR3 DNA reads TGTGCCAGCAGCTTTCTCGGACAGAATTCACCCCTCCACTTT. Translating gives CASSFLGQNSPLHF.